Following are 7 T cell receptor beta chains from one sample sequenced in a study of monozygotic twins with inflammatory bowel disease (dated by TCRdb to about 2019). The protocol used for the library was 5' RACE. TCRdb lists the instrument as Illumina HiSeq 2500. TCRdb reprocessed the reads and lists each CDR3 protein sequence as a single entry, with no DNA. The sample table holds 200,000 to 250,000 distinct CDR3 sequences. 7.7% of the sample belongs to the ten largest clones. Source material: blood. Receptors were obtained from a human donor with ulcerative colitis or Crohn's disease, or a healthy co-twin of an affected twin (not recorded which).

V is TRBV7-2 and J is TRBJ2-1; TCRdb lists TRBD1, though no DNA is available to test this call. Germline CDR1 reads SGHTA; CDR2 reads FQGNSA. This CDR3 region has 15 residues. This CDR3 is CASSLSGGNYNEQFF.

V usage is TRBV29-1 and J usage is TRBJ2-1. This CDR3 has 11 residues. Germline CDR1 is SQVTM and CDR2 is ANQGSEA. CDR3 loop: CSVVLGNEQFF.

V and J are TRBV4-3 and TRBJ2-1. The CDR3 runs 12 residues. Germline assignment: CDR1 LGHNA and CDR2 YSLEER. The chain's CDR3 is CASSLHHNEQFF.

This chain connects TRBV19 to TRBJ2-7; the TCRdb call, TRBD2, lacks DNA for checking. CDR3 length equals 15 residues. In germline, CDR1 is LNHDA, CDR2 SQIVND (reference sequence). The CDR3 sequence is CASSPAGGASYEQYF.

The chain employs TRBV11-2 and TRBJ1-2. The germline gives CDR1 SGHAT, CDR2 FQNNGV. The CDR3 is 15 residues long. The chain's CDR3 is CASSPGEGRDYGYTF.

The J gene is TRBJ2-7, the V gene TRBV12-3 or TRBV12-4; TCRdb lists TRBD2, though no DNA is available to test this call. This CDR3 has 15 residues. The CDR3 is CASSTHEGVSSQQYF.

The chain couples TRBV12-3 or TRBV12-4 to TRBJ2-7; TCRdb's D call, TRBD1, is unchecked because there is no DNA. The CDR3 is made up of 14 amino acids. This CDR3 reads CASSSDRGLDEQYF.